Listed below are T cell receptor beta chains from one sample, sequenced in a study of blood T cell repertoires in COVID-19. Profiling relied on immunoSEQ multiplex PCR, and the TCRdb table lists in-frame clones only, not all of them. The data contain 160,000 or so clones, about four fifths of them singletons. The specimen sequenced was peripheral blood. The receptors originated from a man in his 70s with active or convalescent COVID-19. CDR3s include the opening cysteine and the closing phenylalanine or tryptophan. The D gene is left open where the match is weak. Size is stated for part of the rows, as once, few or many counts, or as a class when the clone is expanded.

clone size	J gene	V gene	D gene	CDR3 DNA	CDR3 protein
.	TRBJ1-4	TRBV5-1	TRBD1	TGCGCCAGCAGCTTGGCGGGACAGGTTAATGAAAAACTGTTTTTT	CASSLAGQVNEKLFF
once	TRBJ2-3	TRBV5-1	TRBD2	TGCGCCAGCAGCCCTTTTGGCTCCGAGCGGGGGGGAAGCACAGATACGCAGTATTTT	CASSPFGSERGGSTDTQYF
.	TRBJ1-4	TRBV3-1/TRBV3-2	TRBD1	TGTGCCAGCAGCCGGCAGGGGGCAGGTGAAAAACTGTTTTTT	CASSRQGAGEKLFF
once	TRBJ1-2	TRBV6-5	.	TGTGCCAGCAGTTTCACAACGGACAGAATCTATGGCTACACCTTC	CASSFTTDRIYGYTF
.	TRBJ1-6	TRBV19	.	TGTGCCAGTAGATGGGGAGAGGATTCACCCCTCCACTTT	CASRWGEDSPLHF
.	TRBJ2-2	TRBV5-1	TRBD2	TGCGCCAGCAGCTTTAGAGGCGGCGGGGGGAACACCGGGGAGCTGTTTTTT	CASSFRGGGGNTGELFF
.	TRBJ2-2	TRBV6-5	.	TGTGCCAGCAGTCCTCTCCACACCGGGGAGCTGTTTTTT	CASSPLHTGELFF
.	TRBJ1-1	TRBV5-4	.	TGTGCCAGCAGCGTGGAACGGTGGACAGTGAACACTGAAGCTTTCTTT	CASSVERWTVNTEAFF
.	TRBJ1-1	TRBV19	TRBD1	TGTGCCAGTAGTATAATTCAGGGGGCGCGTGGTACTGAAGCTTTCTTT	CASSIIQGARGTEAFF
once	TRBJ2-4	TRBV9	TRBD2	TGTGCCAGCAGCTCGGGGACTATCGGGAACATTCAGTACTTC	CASSSGTIGNIQYF
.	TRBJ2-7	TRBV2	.	TGTGCCAGCGAGGGGCGGGGAAACTACGAGCAGTACTTC	CASEGRGNYEQYF
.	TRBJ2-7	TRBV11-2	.	TGTGCCAGCAGCTTAGAAGGAAGGGGCCACGAGCAGTACTTC	CASSLEGRGHEQYF
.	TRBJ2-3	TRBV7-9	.	TGTGCCAGCAGCTTAGAATCGGCGGGATTAGGAACAGATACGCAGTATTTT	CASSLESAGLGTDTQYF
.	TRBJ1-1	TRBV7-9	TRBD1	TGTGCCAGCACCCCGGGACAGGGGGGGACTGAAGCTTTCTTT	CASTPGQGGTEAFF
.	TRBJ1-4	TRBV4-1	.	TGCGCCAGCAGCCAAGAGTATAGAGTTACAACTAATGAAAAACTGTTTTTT	CASSQEYRVTTNEKLFF
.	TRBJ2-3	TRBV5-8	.	TGTGCCAGCAGCATAGCGATGACAGATACGCAGTATTTT	CASSIAMTDTQYF
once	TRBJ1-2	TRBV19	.	TGTGCCAGTAGTCCCAATTGGGGCAGTAACTACTATGGCTACACCTTC	CASSPNWGSNYYGYTF
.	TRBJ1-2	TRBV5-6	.	TGTGCCAGCGGGGAGAGACTGGACTATGGCTACACCTTC	CASGERLDYGYTF
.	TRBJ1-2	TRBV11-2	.	TGTGCCAGCAGCTTTACCGGGACTCGGCATGGCTACACCTTC	CASSFTGTRHGYTF
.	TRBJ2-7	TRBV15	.	TGTGCCACCAGCACACGACGGGTGGCGGATAGTTACGAGCAGTACTTC	CATSTRRVADSYEQYF
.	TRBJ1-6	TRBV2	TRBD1	TGTGCCAGCAGCCCTAGGACAGGGACCGGTTCACCCCTCCACTTT	CASSPRTGTGSPLHF
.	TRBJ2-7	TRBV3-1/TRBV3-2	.	TGTGCCAGCAGCTCCGAAGGCCGGGGGGCATACGAGCAGTACTTC	CASSSEGRGAYEQYF